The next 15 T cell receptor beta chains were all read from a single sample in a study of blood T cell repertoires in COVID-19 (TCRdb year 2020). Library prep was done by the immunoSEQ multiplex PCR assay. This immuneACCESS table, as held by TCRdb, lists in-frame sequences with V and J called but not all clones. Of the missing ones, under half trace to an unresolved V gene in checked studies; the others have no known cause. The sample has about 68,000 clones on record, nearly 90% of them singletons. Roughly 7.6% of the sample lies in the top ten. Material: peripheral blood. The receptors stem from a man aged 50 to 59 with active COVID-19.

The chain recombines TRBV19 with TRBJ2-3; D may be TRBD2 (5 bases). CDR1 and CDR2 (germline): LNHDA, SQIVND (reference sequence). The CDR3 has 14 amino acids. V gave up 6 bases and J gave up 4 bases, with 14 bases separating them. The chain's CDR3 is CASRSSFESDTQYF. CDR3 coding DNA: TGTGCCAGTAGGTCTAGCTTCGAATCAGATACGCAGTATTTT.

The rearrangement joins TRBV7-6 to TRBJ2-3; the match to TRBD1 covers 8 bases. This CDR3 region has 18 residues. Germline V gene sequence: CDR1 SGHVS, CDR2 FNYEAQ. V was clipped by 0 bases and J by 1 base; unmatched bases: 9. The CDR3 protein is CASSLAPGQAGGTDTQYF. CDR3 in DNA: TGTGCCAGCAGCTTAGCACCGGGACAGGCTGGGGGCACAGATACGCAGTATTTT.

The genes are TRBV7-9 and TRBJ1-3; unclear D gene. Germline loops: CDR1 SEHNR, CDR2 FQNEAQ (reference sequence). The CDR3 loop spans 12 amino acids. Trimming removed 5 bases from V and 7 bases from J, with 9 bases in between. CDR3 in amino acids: CASSGQKNTIYF. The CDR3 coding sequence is TGTGCCAGCAGCGGGCAGAAGAACACCATATATTTT.

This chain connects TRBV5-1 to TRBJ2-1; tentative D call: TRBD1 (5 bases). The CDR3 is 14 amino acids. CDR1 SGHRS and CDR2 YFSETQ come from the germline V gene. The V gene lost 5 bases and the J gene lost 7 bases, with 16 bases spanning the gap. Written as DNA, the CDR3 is TGCGCCAGCAGATCATTGGTACAGGAGAATGAGCAGTTCTTC. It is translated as CASRSLVQENEQFF.

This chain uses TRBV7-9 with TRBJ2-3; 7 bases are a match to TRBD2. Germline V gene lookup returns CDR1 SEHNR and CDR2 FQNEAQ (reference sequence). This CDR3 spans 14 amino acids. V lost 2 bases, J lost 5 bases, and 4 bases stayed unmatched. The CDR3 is CASSLTGEGDTQYF. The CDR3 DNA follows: TGTGCCAGCAGCTTAACGGGGGAGGGAGATACGCAGTATTTT. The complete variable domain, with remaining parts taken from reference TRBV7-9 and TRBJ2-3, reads DTGVSQNPRHKITKRGQNVTFRCDPISEHNRLYWYRQTLGQGPEFLTYFQNEAQLEKSRLLSDRFSAERPKGSFSTLEIQRTEQGDSAMYLCASSLTGEGDTQYFGPGTRLTVL.

This CDR3 reads CASSPWWRGGLHEQFF. CDR3 sequence (DNA): TGTGCCAGCAGCCCGTGGTGGCGGGGGGGCCTCCATGAGCAGTTCTTC. This chain uses TRBV6-2 or TRBV6-3 with TRBJ2-1; 9 nucleotides agree with TRBD2. The trim removed 6 bases at V and 8 bases at J, leaving 14 bases unmatched. This CDR3 comprises 16 residues. Germline V gene lookup returns CDR1 MNHEY and CDR2 SVGEGT.

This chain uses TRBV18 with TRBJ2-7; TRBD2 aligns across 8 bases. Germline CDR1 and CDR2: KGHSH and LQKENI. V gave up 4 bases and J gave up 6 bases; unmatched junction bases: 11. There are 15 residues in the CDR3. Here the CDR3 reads CASSLGVAGGGEQYF. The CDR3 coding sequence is TGTGCCAGCTCACTGGGCGTGGCGGGGGGTGGCGAGCAGTACTTC.

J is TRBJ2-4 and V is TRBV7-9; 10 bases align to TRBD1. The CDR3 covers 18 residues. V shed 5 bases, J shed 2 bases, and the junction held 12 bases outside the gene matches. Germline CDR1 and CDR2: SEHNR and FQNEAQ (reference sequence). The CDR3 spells CASSPPRGDRGPKNIQYF. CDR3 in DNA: TGTGCCAGCAGCCCCCCGAGAGGGGACAGGGGTCCCAAAAACATTCAGTACTTC.

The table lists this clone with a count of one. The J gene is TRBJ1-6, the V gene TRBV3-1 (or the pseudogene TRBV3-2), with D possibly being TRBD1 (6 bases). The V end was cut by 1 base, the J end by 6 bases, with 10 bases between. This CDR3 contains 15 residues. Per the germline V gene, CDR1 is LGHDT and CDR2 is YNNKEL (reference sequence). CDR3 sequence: CASSQVTRGNSPLHF. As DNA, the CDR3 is TGTGCCAGCAGCCAAGTCACCAGGGGTAATTCACCCCTCCACTTT.

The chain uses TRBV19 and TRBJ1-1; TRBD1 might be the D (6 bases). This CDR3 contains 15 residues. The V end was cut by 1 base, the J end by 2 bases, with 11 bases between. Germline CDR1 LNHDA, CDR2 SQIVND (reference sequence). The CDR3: CASSIVRGPNTEAFF. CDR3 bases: TGTGCCAGTAGTATAGTCAGGGGACCCAACACTGAAGCTTTCTTT. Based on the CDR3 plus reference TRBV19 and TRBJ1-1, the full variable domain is DGGITQSPKYLFRKEGQNVTLSCEQNLNHDAMYWYRQDPGQGLRLIYYSQIVNDFQKGDIAEGYSVSREKKESFPLTVTSAQKNPTAFYLCASSIVRGPNTEAFFGQGTRLTVV.

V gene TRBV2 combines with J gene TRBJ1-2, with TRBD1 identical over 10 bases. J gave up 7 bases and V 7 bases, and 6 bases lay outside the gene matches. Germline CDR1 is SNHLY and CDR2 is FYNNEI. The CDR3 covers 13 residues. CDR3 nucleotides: TGTGCCAGCACCGGGACAGGGGTAGGTGGCTACACCTTC. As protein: CASTGTGVGGYTF.

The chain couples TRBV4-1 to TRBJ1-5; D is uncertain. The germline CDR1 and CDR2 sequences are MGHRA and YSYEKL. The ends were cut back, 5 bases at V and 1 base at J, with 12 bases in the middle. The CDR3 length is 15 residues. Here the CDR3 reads CASSFEIASNQPQHF. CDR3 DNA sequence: TGCGCCAGCAGCTTCGAGATTGCAAGCAATCAGCCCCAGCATTTT.

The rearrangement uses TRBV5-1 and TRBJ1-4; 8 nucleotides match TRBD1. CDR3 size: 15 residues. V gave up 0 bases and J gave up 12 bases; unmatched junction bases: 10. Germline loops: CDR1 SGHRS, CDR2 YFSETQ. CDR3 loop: CASSLGTGNDEQLFF. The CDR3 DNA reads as TGCGCCAGCAGCTTGGGGACAGGGAACGACGAACAACTGTTTTTT.

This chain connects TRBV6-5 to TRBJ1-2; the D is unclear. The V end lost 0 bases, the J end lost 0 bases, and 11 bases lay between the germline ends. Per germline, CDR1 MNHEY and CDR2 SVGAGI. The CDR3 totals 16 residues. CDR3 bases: TGTGCCAGCAGTTACTCGTCGAGAGAAGCTAACTATGGCTACACCTTC. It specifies CASSYSSREANYGYTF.

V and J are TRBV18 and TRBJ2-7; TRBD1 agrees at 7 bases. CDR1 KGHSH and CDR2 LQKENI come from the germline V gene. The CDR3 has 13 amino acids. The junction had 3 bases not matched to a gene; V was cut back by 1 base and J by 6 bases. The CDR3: CASSPRDRAEQYF. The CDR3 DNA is TGTGCCAGCTCACCACGAGACAGGGCCGAGCAGTACTTC.